There are many counts of the clone carrying this T cell receptor (beta chain). Its matching antigen is unknown. This beta chain is a stray sequence in a library constructed for alpha chains; its clone size is not meaningful. This entry comes from a study of spatial heterogeneity in lung cancer. Study observations and caveats: Mutation counts in tumors were tracked by counts of expanded intratumoral alpha and beta TCRs.

Sample time point: sample taken at primary tumor resection. There were 70 to 80 donors, all of them untreated patients with early-stage non-small cell lung cancer. TCRdb re-called the 5' RACE reads through MiXCR, storing one row per CDR3 protein. The table records 4,500 to 5,000 distinct CDR3 sequences, about an eighth of them present only once. This sequence was found in a male donor with early-stage non-small cell lung cancer. The sequenced sample was lung tumor tissue, obtained at surgery.

The CDR3 here is CASRAPRLPYGYTF. The CDR3 region has the DNA TGTGCCAGCAGGGCCCCTCGTTTGCCTTATGGCTACACCTTC. The V gene is TRBV28, the J gene TRBJ1-2, with D unclear. Between the trimmed V and J ends, which lost 6 bases and 5 bases, there was a span of 16 bases. The CDR3 loop spans 14 amino acids. CDR1 and CDR2 (germline): MDHEN, SYDVKM.